These T cell receptor beta chains were read from a single sample in a study of regulatory T cells in long-lasting Graves disease. TCRdb processed the multiplex PCR reads anew with MiXCR; each CDR3 protein has one entry. The sample shows 450,000 to 600,000 distinct CDR3 sequences, roughly 16% of them seen only once. The same specimen was also included in a second study, on T cells in Graves' hyperthyroidism and ophthalmopathy.

The input for sequencing was peripheral blood mononuclear cells (PBMCs), taken at new diagnosis, from a patient treated with antithyroid drugs. These receptors came from a man in his forties with Graves disease. Both conserved end residues are part of each CDR3. A D gene is named only where the DNA matches it firmly. Clone size, where shown, is once, few, many, or a class for clones that have expanded.

clone_size,d_call,j_call,v_call,cdr3_nt,cdr3_aa
-,-,TRBJ2-3,TRBV12-3/TRBV12-4,TGTGCCAGCAGCGACTTGGCGTTAACAGATACGCAGTATTTT,CASSDLALTDTQYF
many,TRBD2,TRBJ2-6,TRBV12-3/TRBV12-4,TGTGCCAGCAGTTTGTCCCTAGCGGGAGGGACTGGGGCCAACGTCCTGACTTTC,CASSLSLAGGTGANVLTF
many,-,TRBJ1-1,TRBV5-1,TGTGCCAGCAGTCGGGAGCCGAGCACTGAAGCTTTCTTT,CASSREPSTEAFF
many,TRBD1,TRBJ2-2,TRBV11-2,TGTGCCAGCAGCTTGGACAGGGGGCAACTGGAGCTGTTTTTT,CASSLDRGQLELFF
few,TRBD1,TRBJ2-7,TRBV3-1,TGTGCCAGCAGCGTTCTCCGGGACAGGGGGAAACAGTACTTC,CASSVLRDRGKQYF
-,-,TRBJ1-2,TRBV10-3,TGTGCCATCAGTCCAGGGAACTATGGCTACACCTTC,CAISPGNYGYTF
many,-,TRBJ2-1,TRBV11-2,TGTGCCAGCGCCACCGGTGAGCAGTTCTTC,CASATGEQFF
few,-,TRBJ1-1,TRBV7-2,TGTGCCAGCAGCTTAGAGGCCAGTGAAGCTTTCTTT,CASSLEASEAFF
once,-,TRBJ1-2,TRBV4-1,TGCGCCAGCAGCCAAGACGACAGCGGCAGGGCGTACTATGGCTACACCTTC,CASSQDDSGRAYYGYTF
-,TRBD1,TRBJ2-4,TRBV12-3/TRBV12-4,TGTGCCAGCAGTTCTAGGGGGCTGGAGGACATTCAGTACTTC,CASSSRGLEDIQYF
few,-,TRBJ1-5,TRBV7-9,TGTGCCAGCAGCTTAAATAAGCAGCCCCAGCATTTT,CASSLNKQPQHF
-,-,TRBJ1-5,TRBV19,TGTGCCAGTAGTATTCGGCTAGATCAGCCCCAGCATTTT,CASSIRLDQPQHF
many,TRBD1,TRBJ2-3,TRBV2,TGTGCCAGCAGGCGGACAGGGTGGCAAGATACGCAGTATTTT,CASRRTGWQDTQYF
many,-,TRBJ2-7,TRBV12-3/TRBV12-4,TGTGCCAGTCGGGCAGCTGAGGAGCAGTACTTC,CASRAAEEQYF
many,-,TRBJ1-2,TRBV12-3/TRBV12-4,TGTGCCAGCACTTTAGGGGGGAAGGGCTACACCTTC,CASTLGGKGYTF
many,-,TRBJ2-7,TRBV5-1,TGCGCCAGCAGCTTGGCCAGGGGAATGGCCTACGAGCAGTACTTC,CASSLARGMAYEQYF
-,TRBD2,TRBJ2-3,TRBV4-2,TGTGCCAGCAGCCAAGAGGTGGGACTAGCGGGAGTTGGAGATACGCAGTATTTT,CASSQEVGLAGVGDTQYF
many,TRBD2,TRBJ2-1,TRBV11-3,TGTGCCAGCAGCTTAGAGGGACTAGCTAGGAGGAGTGAGCAGTTCTTC,CASSLEGLARRSEQFF
few,-,TRBJ1-2,TRBV7-9,TGTGCCAGCAGCCCGCACACCTTC,CASSPHTF
many,-,TRBJ2-3,TRBV7-8,TGTGCCAGCAAGCTTCCTCTAGCAGATACGCAGTATTTT,CASKLPLADTQYF
-,TRBD1,TRBJ1-2,TRBV7-9,TGTGCCAGCAGCTTCTCCGGGACAGGAGGCTACACCTTC,CASSFSGTGGYTF
many,-,TRBJ1-5,TRBV20-1,TGCAGTGCTCCCCGTCTGACCTGGGGCAATCAGCCCCAGCATTTT,CSAPRLTWGNQPQHF
-,-,TRBJ2-2,TRBV5-5,TGTGCCAGCAGAGACAAACAAGTGAACACCGGGAAGCTGTTTTTT,CASRDKQVNTGKLFF
few,TRBD1,TRBJ1-2,TRBV5-6,TGTGCCAGCAGCTTGGATACAGGGGGGTTAGGCTACACCTTC,CASSLDTGGLGYTF
many,-,TRBJ2-3,TRBV28,TGTGCCAGCAGTTTTCGATTAGTCGGTCAGCGGGACAGTGCCAACTTGTACACACATACGCAGTATTTT,CASSFRLVGQRDSANLYTHTQYF
-,-,TRBJ2-7,TRBV27,TGTGCCAGCAGCCGAGGGCTCTTGAACGAGCAGTACTTC,CASSRGLLNEQYF
many,TRBD2,TRBJ2-5,TRBV29-1,TGCAGCGTTCTTTTAGCGGGAGGAGGGGAGACCCAGTACTTC,CSVLLAGGGETQYF
few,-,TRBJ2-1,TRBV27,TGTGCCAGCAGTTTTGGCACCTACAATGAGCAGTCCTTC,CASSFGTYNEQSF
many,-,TRBJ2-3,TRBV11-3,TGTGCCAGCAGCTTATTTCAGAACTCAGATACGCAGTATTTT,CASSLFQNSDTQYF
-,TRBD2,TRBJ2-1,TRBV6-1,TGTGCCAGCACTCCAGGGACTAGCGGACGCAATGAGCAGTTCTTC,CASTPGTSGRNEQFF
many,-,TRBJ1-2,TRBV28,TGTGCCAGCAGTTCGTTGTCATGGGGGGGAGACGGCTACACCTTC,CASSSLSWGGDGYTF
few,-,TRBJ2-1,TRBV5-1,TGCGCCAGCAGCTTGGGGCCGTTTAACAATGAGCAGTTCTTC,CASSLGPFNNEQFF
many,-,TRBJ2-4,TRBV7-3,TGTGCCAGCAGCTTAGATAGACGAGACATTCAGTACTTC,CASSLDRRDIQYF